The 32 T cell receptor beta chains below come from one sample, sequenced in a study of shared T cell receptors in the human thymus. Clones were read by immunoSEQ multiplex PCR, and TCRdb kept only the in-frame ones, dropping some. The profile shows hundreds of thousands of clones, 75% to 90% of them singletons. These data also featured in a second study, about human thymus T cells.

Sequencing input: thymocytes. The origin of the receptors is a girl under three years old with a congenital heart defect.

In its sample, this clone was seen a few times. The rearrangement uses TRBV27 and TRBJ1-6; D not resolved. There are 16 residues in the CDR3. The V gene's germline CDR1 is MNHEY and CDR2 SMNVEV (reference sequence). Between the trimmed V and J ends, which lost 2 bases and 0 bases, there was a span of 8 bases. The CDR3 sequence is CASSLRSSSYNSPLHF. The DNA for the CDR3 is TGTGCCAGCAGTTTAAGAAGTAGCTCCTATAATTCACCCCTCCACTTT.

The chain has TRBV5-1 and TRBJ1-2, with D unresolved. From germline, CDR1 is SGHRS and CDR2 YFSETQ. This CDR3 is built from 16 residues. Trimming cost V 0 bases and J 5 bases, with 17 bases left between them. The CDR3 DNA follows: TGCGCCAGCAGCTTGGGATTTGGGCTCTCGGCTTATGGCTACACCTTC. Encoded protein: CASSLGFGLSAYGYTF.

The chain is built from TRBV5-1 and TRBJ2-1, with TRBD1 as a possible D gene (6 bases). This CDR3 has 18 residues. V lost 5 bases and J lost 7, with 28 bases in between. From germline, CDR1 is SGHRS and CDR2 YFSETQ. This CDR3 reads CASSSVGAVKGFKNEQFF. CDR3 sequence (DNA): TGCGCCAGCAGTTCGGTGGGGGCGGTGAAAGGGTTCAAAAATGAGCAGTTCTTC. The full variable domain, with the rest looked up from reference TRBV5-1 and TRBJ2-1, is KAGVTQTPRYLIKTRGQQVTLSCSPISGHRSVSWYQQTPGQGLQFLFEYFSETQRNKGNFPGRFSGRQFSNSRSEMNVSTLELGDSALYLCASSSVGAVKGFKNEQFFGPGTRLTVL.

The chain is built from TRBV7-2 and TRBJ1-1; D call uncertain. Per germline, CDR1 SGHTA and CDR2 FQGNSA. The CDR3 consists of 15 residues. V lost 4 bases and J lost 0, with 12 bases in between. In nucleotides, the CDR3 is TGTGCCAGCAGCTCAAACGGGGATATGAACACTGAAGCTTTCTTT. Translating gives CASSSNGDMNTEAFF.

The rearrangement links TRBV27 to TRBJ2-1; maybe TRBD2 (6 bases). This CDR3 has 16 amino acids. The V end was cut by 5 bases, the J end by 1 base, with 15 bases between. Germline assignment: CDR1 MNHEY and CDR2 SMNVEV (reference sequence). The CDR3 loop is CASSPGLGASYNEQFF. The CDR3 DNA is TGTGCCAGCAGTCCGGGACTTGGGGCGTCCTACAATGAGCAGTTCTTC.

The genes are TRBV12-5 and TRBJ1-1, with 9 bases fitting TRBD1. Trimming at V came to 7 bases and at J to 4 bases, leaving 7 bases not matched to a gene. CDR3 length: 14 residues. Per germline, CDR1 LGHNT and CDR2 FRNRAP. For the CDR3, the DNA is TGTGCTAGTGCCGGGACAGGGTGTAGCACTGAAGCTTTCTTT. Translating gives CASAGTGCSTEAFF.

This chain connects TRBV7-6 to TRBJ2-7; 7 bases fit TRBD1. Germline V lookup: CDR1 SGHVS, CDR2 FNYEAQ. CDR3 size: 14 residues. Trimming cost V 5 bases and J 0 bases; bases outside gene matches: 4. The CDR3 loop reads CASSLRDSSYEQYF. The CDR3 DNA reads as TGTGCCAGCAGCCTCCGGGACAGCTCCTACGAGCAGTACTTC.

The CDR3 nucleotides are TGTGCCAGCTGGACAGTGACAAGCTCTGGAAACACCATATATTTT. This gives the protein CASWTVTSSGNTIYF. The chain joins TRBV27 to TRBJ1-3; D possibly corresponds to TRBD1 (6 bases). The germline V gene has CDR1 MNHEY and CDR2 SMNVEV (reference sequence). This CDR3 contains 15 residues. Trimming shortened V by 8 bases and J by 0 bases, and 14 bases separated the two germline ends.

In this sample, this clone turned up a few times. The rearrangement uses TRBV18 and TRBJ1-2; 7 nucleotides agree with TRBD1. CDR3 length: 13 amino acids. Trimming took 2 bases from V and 4 from J; bases not matched to a gene: 1. In germline, CDR1 is KGHSH, CDR2 LQKENI. CDR3 DNA: TGTGCCAGCTCACCAAGACAGGGCTATGGCTACACCTTC. It encodes CASSPRQGYGYTF. The variable domain in full, with the rest retrieved from reference TRBV18 and TRBJ1-2, is NAGVMQNPRHLVRRRGQEARLRCSPMKGHSHVYWYRQLPEEGLKFMVYLQKENIIDESGMPKERFSAEFPKEGPSILRIQQVVRGDSAAYFCASSPRQGYGYTFGSGTRLTVV.

The genes are TRBV4-3 and TRBJ1-2; D is possibly TRBD1 (6 bases). Trimming took off 0 bases at V and 8 bases at J, with 19 bases between the two ends. CDR1 is LGHNA and CDR2 is YSLEER in the germline V gene. CDR3 size: 16 residues. CDR3 region: CASSQDRFPGGRGYTF. DNA of the CDR3: TGCGCCAGCAGCCAAGACCGTTTCCCGGGGGGCAGGGGCTACACCTTC.

This clone was detected once. V and J are TRBV9 and TRBJ1-4, with 10 bases lining up with TRBD1. V was pared by 4 bases and J by 7 bases, with 4 bases of the junction left unmatched. From germline, CDR1 is SGDLS and CDR2 YYNGEE. The CDR3 consists of 14 residues. CDR3 DNA: TGTGCCAGCAGCTCCGGGACAGGGGCTGAAAAACTGTTTTTT. It is translated as CASSSGTGAEKLFF.

CDR3 region: CASSPNETRDSPLHF. For the CDR3, the DNA is TGTGCCAGCAGCCCAAACGAAACACGGGATTCACCCCTCCACTTT. The chain couples TRBV27 to TRBJ1-6; the D is unclear. Per germline, CDR1 MNHEY and CDR2 SMNVEV (reference sequence). With 6 bases removed from V and 8 bases from J, the gap between germline ends came to 17 bases. This CDR3 has 15 amino acids.

A single count supports this clone. CDR3 region: CASGRQEKLFF. The DNA for the CDR3 is TGTGCTAGTGGTAGACAGGAAAAACTGTTTTTT. The chain recombines TRBV12-5 with TRBJ1-4; D is perhaps TRBD1 (5 bases). The CDR3 spans 11 residues. Germline CDR1 LGHNT, CDR2 FRNRAP. Deletions cut 5 bases from V and 8 bases from J, with 6 bases between.

The chain joins TRBV19 to TRBJ1-5, with 7 bases aligning to TRBD1. Per the germline V gene, CDR1 is LNHDA and CDR2 is SQIVND (reference sequence). After removal of 4 bases from V and 5 bases from J, the junction contained 14 bases not matched to a gene. The CDR3 consists of 17 residues. CDR3 DNA: TGTGCCAGTAGTACCCCAACAGGGGCGCGGATCTATCAGCCCCAGCATTTT. Residues: CASSTPTGARIYQPQHF.

The chain links TRBV4-1 to TRBJ1-5, with no clear D. Germline V CDR1 and CDR2: MGHRA, YSYEKL. The CDR3 length is 14 residues. Trimming stripped 1 base from V and 4 bases from J, with 8 bases between. The CDR3 reads CASSQAQPNQPQHF. CDR3 sequence (DNA): TGCGCCAGCAGCCAAGCACAGCCTAATCAGCCCCAGCATTTT.

This chain links TRBV9 with TRBJ1-1; no clear D gene. The CDR3 runs 17 residues. Germline loops: CDR1 SGDLS, CDR2 YYNGEE. The V end was cut by 0 bases, the J end by 1 base, with 16 bases between. CDR3 bases: TGTGCCAGCAGCGTAGGGACTAGACCGGTCCGGAACACTGAAGCTTTCTTT. Its protein is CASSVGTRPVRNTEAFF. Based on the CDR3 plus reference TRBV9 and TRBJ1-1, the full variable domain is DSGVTQTPKHLITATGQRVTLRCSPRSGDLSVYWYQQSLDQGLQFLIQYYNGEERAKGNILERFSAQQFPDLHSELNLSSLELGDSALYFCASSVGTRPVRNTEAFFGQGTRLTVV.

This chain connects TRBV6-4 to TRBJ2-2; 8 positions agree with TRBD1. The CDR3 covers 15 residues. V shed 5 bases and J 3 bases; nucleotides not matched to a gene: 5. The V gene's germline CDR1 is MRHNA and CDR2 SNTAGT. The CDR3: CASSPDRVHTGELFF. CDR3 in DNA: TGTGCCAGCAGTCCGGACAGGGTGCACACCGGGGAGCTGTTTTTT.

This clone came up a few times. The V call is TRBV4-1, the J call TRBJ1-2, with D tentatively TRBD1 (6 bases). CDR1 MGHRA and CDR2 YSYEKL come from the germline V gene. This CDR3 comprises 14 residues. Trimming cost V 1 base and J 5 bases, with 11 bases left between them. CDR3 coding DNA: TGCGCCAGCAGCCAAGGGGACAAATGGTATGGCTACACCTTC. It translates to CASSQGDKWYGYTF.

V gene TRBV4-2 combines with J gene TRBJ2-2, with 11 bases aligning to TRBD1. With 4 bases clipped from V and 3 bases from J, the junction kept 7 bases outside the gene matches. CDR1 and CDR2 (germline): LGHNA, YNFKEQ. The CDR3 is 17 amino acids. The CDR3 bases are TGTGCCAGCAGCCTTTACGGACAGGGGGCGGACACCGGGGAGCTGTTTTTT. Translating it yields CASSLYGQGADTGELFF.

J is TRBJ1-2 and V is TRBV29-1; D is unresolved. This CDR3 is built from 13 residues. V was shortened by 1 base and J by 0 bases, with 6 bases between the two germline ends. Germline lookup yields CDR1 SQVTM and CDR2 ANQGSEA. Here the CDR3 DNA reads TGCAGCGTTGAAGTGGGCGCTAACTATGGCTACACCTTC. This codes for CSVEVGANYGYTF.

J is TRBJ1-1 and V is TRBV4-1; D call uncertain. The CDR3 consists of 16 residues. The germline V gene has CDR1 MGHRA and CDR2 YSYEKL. Trimming took off 3 bases at V and 6 bases at J, with 20 bases between the two ends. CDR3 residues: CASSHQDPQAGPEAFF. As DNA, the CDR3 is TGCGCCAGCAGCCACCAGGACCCACAAGCGGGTCCTGAAGCTTTCTTT.

The chain carries TRBV9 and TRBJ1-1; D unresolved. The germline gives CDR1 SGDLS, CDR2 YYNGEE. The CDR3 loop spans 16 amino acids. Trimming took 3 bases from V and 5 from J, leaving 20 bases between them. CDR3 sequence reads: CASSGAVTASTTEAFF. The DNA of the CDR3 is TGTGCCAGCAGCGGGGCTGTTACAGCCTCGACGACTGAAGCTTTCTTT. The full variable domain, its missing parts supplied by reference TRBV9 and TRBJ1-1, is DSGVTQTPKHLITATGQRVTLRCSPRSGDLSVYWYQQSLDQGLQFLIQYYNGEERAKGNILERFSAQQFPDLHSELNLSSLELGDSALYFCASSGAVTASTTEAFFGQGTRLTVV.

As DNA, the CDR3 is TGTGCCAGCAGCTTAGGGGCTGGGATGAAAGCCTCGCCGGAGGATGAAAAACTGTTTTTT. Encoded protein: CASSLGAGMKASPEDEKLFF. The J gene is TRBJ1-4, the V gene TRBV7-6; D gene unclear. Trimming pared 1 base from V and 6 bases from J, leaving 27 bases between. Germline V lookup: CDR1 SGHVS, CDR2 FNYEAQ. The CDR3 extends over 20 amino acids.

V gene TRBV19 combines with J gene TRBJ2-3, with 12 bases lining up with TRBD2. Germline trimming cut 0 bases from V and 1 base from J; bases unmatched to any gene: 11. The CDR3 runs 20 residues. The germline V gene has CDR1 LNHDA and CDR2 SQIVND (reference sequence). CDR3 sequence (DNA): TGTGCCAGTAGTATAGAGAGGACTAGCGGGGACCTAAGACGCACAGATACGCAGTATTTT. Residues: CASSIERTSGDLRRTDTQYF. The full variable domain, its missing parts supplied by reference TRBV19 and TRBJ2-3, is DGGITQSPKYLFRKEGQNVTLSCEQNLNHDAMYWYRQDPGQGLRLIYYSQIVNDFQKGDIAEGYSVSREKKESFPLTVTSAQKNPTAFYLCASSIERTSGDLRRTDTQYFGPGTRLTVL.

The chain employs TRBV28 and TRBJ1-2, with TRBD1 matching over 8 bases. The CDR3 sequence is 13 residues long. V was clipped by 5 bases and J by 8 bases; unmatched bases: 7. In germline, CDR1 is MDHEN, CDR2 SYDVKM. The CDR3 sequence is CASSRDRWSGYTF. The CDR3 coding sequence is TGTGCCAGCAGTCGGGACAGGTGGTCGGGCTACACCTTC.

This clone was observed once. The chain joins TRBV29-1 to TRBJ2-7; 9 nucleotides match TRBD2. The V gene's germline CDR1 is SQVTM and CDR2 ANQGSEA. This CDR3 contains 15 residues. J lost 0 bases, V lost 3 bases, and 6 bases had no gene match. CDR3 residues: CSVETSGGSSYEQYF. The DNA of the CDR3 is TGCAGCGTTGAGACCAGCGGGGGGTCCTCCTACGAGCAGTACTTC.

J is TRBJ1-1 and V is TRBV19; D call uncertain. The germline gives CDR1 LNHDA, CDR2 SQIVND (reference sequence). This CDR3 region has 14 residues. V was cut by 3 bases and J by 1 base, with 9 bases left in between. CDR3 DNA sequence: TGTGCCAGTAGTATGCGTCCGCCGAACACTGAAGCTTTCTTT. It is translated as CASSMRPPNTEAFF.

This clone was recorded only once. This chain links TRBV2 with TRBJ1-1; maybe TRBD1 (5 bases). Trimming removed 9 bases at V and 3 bases at J, with 23 bases between. Germline lookup yields CDR1 SNHLY and CDR2 FYNNEI. This CDR3 contains 16 residues. CDR3 bases: TGTGCCAGTCCCGGAACGTCCTCCCAAGGGGACACTGAAGCTTTCTTT. Its protein product is CASPGTSSQGDTEAFF.

V gene TRBV12-5 combines with J gene TRBJ2-2; 14 bases map to TRBD2. CDR1 is LGHNT and CDR2 is FRNRAP in the germline V gene. The CDR3 loop spans 19 amino acids. Trimming cost V 4 bases and J 4 bases; bases outside gene matches: 11. In nucleotides, the CDR3 is TGTGCTAGTGGTTGGGGACTAGCGGGGGCTCCCTCGGCCACCGGGGAGCTGTTTTTT. Translating it yields CASGWGLAGAPSATGELFF.

V is TRBV30 and J is TRBJ1-4, with a tentative D call TRBD1 (6 bases). This CDR3 contains 11 residues. From germline, CDR1 is GTSNPN and CDR2 SVGIG (reference sequence). Trimming stripped 4 bases from V and 7 bases from J, with 7 bases between. CDR3 sequence (DNA): TGTGCCTGGACACAGGGTGAAAAACTGTTTTTT. This codes for CAWTQGEKLFF.

About this clone itself: The same CDR3 also results from other DNA sequences found in this sample. The chain recombines TRBV6-5 with TRBJ2-5; the D is unclear. V was clipped by 0 bases and J by 4 bases, with 6 bases between them. Germline V gene sequence: CDR1 MNHEY, CDR2 SVGAGI. CDR3 size: 13 residues. The CDR3 DNA is TGTGCCAGCAGTTACTCGTCAGGAGAGACCCAGTACTTC. Translated, it gives CASSYSSGETQYF.

This clone is a singleton in its sample. A junction end diverges from the germline sequence, so it may reflect a read error. The same CDR3 is also encoded by other DNA sequences in this sample. The chain couples TRBV6-5 to TRBJ1-6; tentatively, D is TRBD1 (6 bases). CDR3 length: 15 residues. CDR1 is MNHEY and CDR2 is SVGAGI in the germline V gene. The CDR3 bases are TGTGCCAGCGTCGCTAAAGGGGGACGAAATTCCCCCCTCCACTTT. It yields the protein CASVAKGGRNSPLHF.